The source of this T cell receptor beta chain is a study of T cell repertoires in cytomegalovirus infection. Across the whole study: Public TCR beta signatures indicated both CMV infection and matching HLA type.

Germline V lookup: CDR1 MNHEY, CDR2 SVGAGI. This CDR3 spans 12 amino acids. Trimming took 4 bases from V and 9 from J; bases not matched to a gene: 3. MiXCR was run by TCRdb on the reads, yielding one entry per CDR3 protein. The sample consists of roughly 180,000 distinct CDR3 sequences, about 30% of them appearing once. In its sample, this clonotype was seen a few times. V gene TRBV6-5 combines with J gene TRBJ2-3, with 8 bases fitting TRBD1. Source material: PBMCs. This TCR derives from a human donor in good health (CMV status not recorded). Some clones in this sample may be carry-over from other donors' samples. CDR3 sequence reads: CASSSGGRTQYF. CDR3 sequence (DNA): TGTGCCAGCAGTTCAGGGGGCAGGACGCAGTATTTT.